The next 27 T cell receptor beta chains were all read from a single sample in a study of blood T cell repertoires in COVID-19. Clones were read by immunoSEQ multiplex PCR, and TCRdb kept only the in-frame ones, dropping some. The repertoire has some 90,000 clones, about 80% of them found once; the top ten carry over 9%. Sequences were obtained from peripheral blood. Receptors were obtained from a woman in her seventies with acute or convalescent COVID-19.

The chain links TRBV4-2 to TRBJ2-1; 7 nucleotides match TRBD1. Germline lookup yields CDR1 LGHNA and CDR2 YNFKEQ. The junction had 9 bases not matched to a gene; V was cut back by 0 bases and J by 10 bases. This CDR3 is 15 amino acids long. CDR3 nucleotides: TGTGCCAGCAGCCAAGAGGGCCAGGGGGTTGAGGAGCAGTTCTTC. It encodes CASSQEGQGVEEQFF.

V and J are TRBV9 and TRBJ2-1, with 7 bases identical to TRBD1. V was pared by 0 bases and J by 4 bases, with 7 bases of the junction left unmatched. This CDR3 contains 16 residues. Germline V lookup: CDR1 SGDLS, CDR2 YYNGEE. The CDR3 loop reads CASSVAGTAMYNEQFF. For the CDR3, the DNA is TGTGCCAGCAGCGTAGCCGGGACAGCCATGTACAATGAGCAGTTCTTC.

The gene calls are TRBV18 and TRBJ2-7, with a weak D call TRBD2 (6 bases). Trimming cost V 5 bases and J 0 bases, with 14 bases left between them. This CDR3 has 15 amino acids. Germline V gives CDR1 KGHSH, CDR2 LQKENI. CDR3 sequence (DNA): TGTGCCAGCTCATCCGGGACTGGGAGCTCCTACGAGCAGTACTTC. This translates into CASSSGTGSSYEQYF.

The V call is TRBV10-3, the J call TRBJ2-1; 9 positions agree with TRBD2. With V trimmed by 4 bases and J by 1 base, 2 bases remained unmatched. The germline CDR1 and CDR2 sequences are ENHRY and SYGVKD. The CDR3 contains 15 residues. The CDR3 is CAISGSGSSYNEQFF. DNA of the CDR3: TGTGCCATCAGTGGTAGCGGGAGTTCCTACAATGAGCAGTTCTTC.

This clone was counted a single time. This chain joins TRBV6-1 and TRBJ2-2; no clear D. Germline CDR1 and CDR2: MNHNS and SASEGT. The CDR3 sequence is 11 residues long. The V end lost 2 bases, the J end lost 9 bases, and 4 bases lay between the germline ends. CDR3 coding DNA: TGTGCCAGCAGTGAAATCAGGGAGCTGTTTTTT. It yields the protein CASSEIRELFF.

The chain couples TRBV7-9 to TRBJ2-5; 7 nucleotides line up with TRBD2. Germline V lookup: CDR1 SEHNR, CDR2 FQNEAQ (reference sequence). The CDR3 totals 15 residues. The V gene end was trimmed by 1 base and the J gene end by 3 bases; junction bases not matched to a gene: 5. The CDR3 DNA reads TGTGCCAGCAGCTTAGGACTAGCAGAGAAAGAGACCCAGTACTTC. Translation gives CASSLGLAEKETQYF.

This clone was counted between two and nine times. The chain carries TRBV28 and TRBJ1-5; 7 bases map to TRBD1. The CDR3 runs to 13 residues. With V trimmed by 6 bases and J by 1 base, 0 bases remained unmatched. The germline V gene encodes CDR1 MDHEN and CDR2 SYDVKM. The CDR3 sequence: CASRTGSNQPQHF. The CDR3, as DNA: TGTGCCAGCAGGACAGGGAGCAATCAGCCCCAGCATTTT.

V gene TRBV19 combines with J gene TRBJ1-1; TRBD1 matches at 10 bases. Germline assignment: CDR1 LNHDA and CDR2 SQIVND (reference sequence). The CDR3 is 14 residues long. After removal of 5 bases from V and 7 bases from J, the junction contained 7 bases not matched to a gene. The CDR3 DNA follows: TGTGCCAGTAGTTTCCGGGACAGGGGCGGTGAAGCTTTCTTT. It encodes CASSFRDRGGEAFF.

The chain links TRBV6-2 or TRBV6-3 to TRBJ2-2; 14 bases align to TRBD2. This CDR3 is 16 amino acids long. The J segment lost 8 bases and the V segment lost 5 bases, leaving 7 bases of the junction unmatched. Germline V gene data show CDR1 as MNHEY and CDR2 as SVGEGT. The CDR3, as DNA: TGTGCCAGCAGTAAGGGACTAGCGGGAGACGGTGGGGAGCTGTTTTTT. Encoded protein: CASSKGLAGDGGELFF.

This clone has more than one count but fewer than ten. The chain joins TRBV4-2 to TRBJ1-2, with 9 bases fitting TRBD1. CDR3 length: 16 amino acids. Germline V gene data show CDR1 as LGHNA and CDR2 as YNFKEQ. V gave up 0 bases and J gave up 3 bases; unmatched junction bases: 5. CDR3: CASSQEPTGGHYGYTF. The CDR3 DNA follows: TGTGCCAGCAGCCAAGAACCTACAGGGGGCCACTATGGCTACACCTTC.

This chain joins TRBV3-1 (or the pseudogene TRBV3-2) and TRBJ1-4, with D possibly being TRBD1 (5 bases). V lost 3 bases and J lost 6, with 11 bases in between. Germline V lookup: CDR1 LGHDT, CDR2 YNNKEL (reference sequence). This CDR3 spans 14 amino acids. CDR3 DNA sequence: TGTGCCAGCAGCCAGCGGGGGTTTTATGAAAAACTGTTTTTT. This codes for CASSQRGFYEKLFF.

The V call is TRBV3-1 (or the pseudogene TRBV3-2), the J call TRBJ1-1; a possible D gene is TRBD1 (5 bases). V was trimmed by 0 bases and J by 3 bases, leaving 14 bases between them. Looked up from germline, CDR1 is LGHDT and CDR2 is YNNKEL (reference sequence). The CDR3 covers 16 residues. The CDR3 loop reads CASSQDWAGRYTEAFF. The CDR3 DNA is TGTGCCAGCAGCCAAGATTGGGCGGGGCGTTACACTGAAGCTTTCTTT.

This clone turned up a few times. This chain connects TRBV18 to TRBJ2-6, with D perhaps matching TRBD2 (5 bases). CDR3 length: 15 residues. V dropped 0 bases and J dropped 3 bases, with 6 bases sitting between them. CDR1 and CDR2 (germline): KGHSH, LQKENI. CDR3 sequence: CASSPPGSGANVLTF. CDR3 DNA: TGTGCCAGCTCACCACCGGGGAGTGGGGCCAACGTCCTGACTTTC.

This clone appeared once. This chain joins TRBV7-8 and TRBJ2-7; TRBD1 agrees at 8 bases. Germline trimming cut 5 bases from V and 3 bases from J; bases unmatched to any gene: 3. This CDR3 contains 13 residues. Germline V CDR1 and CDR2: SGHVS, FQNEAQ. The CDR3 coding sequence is TGTGCCAGCAGCCAAGACAGGGGCTACGAGCAGTACTTC. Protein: CASSQDRGYEQYF.

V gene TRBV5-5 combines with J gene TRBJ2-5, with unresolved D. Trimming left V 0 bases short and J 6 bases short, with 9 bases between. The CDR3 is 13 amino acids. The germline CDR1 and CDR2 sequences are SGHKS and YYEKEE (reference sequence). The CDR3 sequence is CASSLAGPQTQYF. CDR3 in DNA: TGTGCCAGCAGCTTGGCTGGGCCGCAGACCCAGTACTTC.

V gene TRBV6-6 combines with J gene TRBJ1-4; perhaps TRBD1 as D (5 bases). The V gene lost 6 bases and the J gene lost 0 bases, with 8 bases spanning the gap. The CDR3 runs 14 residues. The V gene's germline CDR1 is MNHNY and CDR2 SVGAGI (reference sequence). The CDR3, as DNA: TGTGCCAGCAGCTGGACACCAACTAATGAAAAACTGTTTTTT. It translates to CASSWTPTNEKLFF.

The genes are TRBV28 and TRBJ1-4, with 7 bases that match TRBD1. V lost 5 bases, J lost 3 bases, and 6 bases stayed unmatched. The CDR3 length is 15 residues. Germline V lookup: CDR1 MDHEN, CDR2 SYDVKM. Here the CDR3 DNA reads TGTGCCAGCAGTCCCTCGGGACAGCCTAATGAAAAACTGTTTTTT. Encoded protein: CASSPSGQPNEKLFF.

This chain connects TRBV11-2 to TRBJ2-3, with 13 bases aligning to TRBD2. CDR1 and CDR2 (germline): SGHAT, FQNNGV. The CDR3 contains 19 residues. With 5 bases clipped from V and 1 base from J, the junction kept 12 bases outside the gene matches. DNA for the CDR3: TGTGCCAGCAGCCGAGCCAGAACTAGCGGGGGGGCAGGCACAGATACGCAGTATTTT. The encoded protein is CASSRARTSGGAGTDTQYF. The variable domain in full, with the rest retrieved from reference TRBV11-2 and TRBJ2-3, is EAGVAQSPRYKIIEKRQSVAFWCNPISGHATLYWYQQILGQGPKLLIQFQNNGVVDDSQLPKDRFSAERLKGVDSTLKIQPAKLEDSAVYLCASSRARTSGGAGTDTQYFGPGTRLTVL.

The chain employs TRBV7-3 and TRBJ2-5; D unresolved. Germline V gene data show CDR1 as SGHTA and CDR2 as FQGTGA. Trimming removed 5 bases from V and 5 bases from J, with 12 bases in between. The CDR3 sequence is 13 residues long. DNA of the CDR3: TGTGCCAGCAGCCCCGCCCCGCGTGAGACCCAGTACTTC. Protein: CASSPAPRETQYF.

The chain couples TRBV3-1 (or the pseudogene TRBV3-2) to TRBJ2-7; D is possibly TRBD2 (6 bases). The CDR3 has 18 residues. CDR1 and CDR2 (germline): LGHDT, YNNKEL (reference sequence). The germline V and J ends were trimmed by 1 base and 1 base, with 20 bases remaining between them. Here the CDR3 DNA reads TGTGCCAGCAGCCAAGGGCAGGGAGGTCCCCTTTTGTCCTACGAGCAGTACTTC. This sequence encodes CASSQGQGGPLLSYEQYF.

CDR3 residues: CASMGQGGNQPQHF. The CDR3 nucleotides read TGTGCCAGTATGGGACAGGGGGGGAATCAGCCCCAGCATTTT. The J gene is TRBJ1-5, the V gene TRBV19, with TRBD1 matching 11 bases. The germline V gene has CDR1 LNHDA and CDR2 SQIVND (reference sequence). With 7 bases clipped from V and 4 bases from J, the junction kept 3 bases outside the gene matches. This CDR3 has 14 amino acids.

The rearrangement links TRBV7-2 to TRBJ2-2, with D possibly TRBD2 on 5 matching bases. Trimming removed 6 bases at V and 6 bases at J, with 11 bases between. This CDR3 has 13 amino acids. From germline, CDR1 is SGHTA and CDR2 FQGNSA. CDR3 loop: CASSSVGPGELFF. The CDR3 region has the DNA TGTGCCAGCAGTAGCGTAGGGCCCGGGGAGCTGTTTTTT.

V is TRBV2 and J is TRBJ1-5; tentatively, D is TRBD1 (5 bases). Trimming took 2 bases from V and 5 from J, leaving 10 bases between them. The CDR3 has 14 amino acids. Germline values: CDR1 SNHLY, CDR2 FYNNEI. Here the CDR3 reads CASSEYDRDQPQHF. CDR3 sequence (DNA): TGTGCCAGCAGTGAATATGACAGAGATCAGCCCCAGCATTTT.

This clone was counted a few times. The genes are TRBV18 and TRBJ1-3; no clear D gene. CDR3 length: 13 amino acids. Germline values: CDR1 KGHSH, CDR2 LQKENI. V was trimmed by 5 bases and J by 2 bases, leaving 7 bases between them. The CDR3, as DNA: TGTGCCAGCTCATCTATAACTGGAAACACCATATATTTT. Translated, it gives CASSSITGNTIYF.

CDR3 DNA: TGTGCCAGCAGCGACCCGGCAGGGGTGGGCTACACCTTC. The encoded protein is CASSDPAGVGYTF. The V call is TRBV2, the J call TRBJ1-2; a weak D match, TRBD1 (6 bases). V lost 6 bases, J lost 8 bases, and 16 bases lay in between. Germline V gives CDR1 SNHLY, CDR2 FYNNEI. The length of the CDR3 is 13 residues.

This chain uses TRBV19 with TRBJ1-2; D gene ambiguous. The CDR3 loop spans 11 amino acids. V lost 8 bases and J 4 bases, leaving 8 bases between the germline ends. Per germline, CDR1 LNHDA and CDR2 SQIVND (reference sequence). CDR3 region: CASRFSYGYTF. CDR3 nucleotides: TGTGCCAGTCGGTTTAGCTATGGCTACACCTTC.

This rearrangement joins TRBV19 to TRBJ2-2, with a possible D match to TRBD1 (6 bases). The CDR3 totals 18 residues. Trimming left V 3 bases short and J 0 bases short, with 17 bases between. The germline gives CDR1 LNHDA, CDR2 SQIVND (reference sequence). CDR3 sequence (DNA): TGTGCCAGTAGTATGCTGACGGGACACCCCGCGAACACCGGGGAGCTGTTTTTT. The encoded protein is CASSMLTGHPANTGELFF.